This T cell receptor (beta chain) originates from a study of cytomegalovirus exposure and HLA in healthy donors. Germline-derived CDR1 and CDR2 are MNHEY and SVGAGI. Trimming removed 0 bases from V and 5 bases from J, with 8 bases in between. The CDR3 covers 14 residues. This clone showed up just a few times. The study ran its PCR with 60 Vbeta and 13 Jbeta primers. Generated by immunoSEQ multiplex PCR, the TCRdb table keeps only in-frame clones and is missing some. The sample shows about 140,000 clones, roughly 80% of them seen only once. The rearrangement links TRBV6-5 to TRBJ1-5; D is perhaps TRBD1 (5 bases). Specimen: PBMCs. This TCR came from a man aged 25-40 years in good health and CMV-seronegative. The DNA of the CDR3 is TGTGCCAGCAGTTACTCTGGAGGGGATCAGCCCCAGCATTTT. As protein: CASSYSGGDQPQHF.